The clone carrying this T cell receptor (beta chain) was observed a handful of times. In the PCR, 60 Vbeta and 13 Jbeta primers were used. Using immunoSEQ multiplex PCR, the repertoire was profiled, and TCRdb retains in-frame clones only, with some absent. This sample has approximately 110,000 clones, with over 60% found just once. This sample was taken from a study of cytomegalovirus exposure and HLA in healthy donors. The sequence was obtained from a female donor in good health and CMV-seropositive. Material: PBMCs.

This chain's CDR3 is CAWSRQGPYEQYF. DNA of the CDR3: TGTGCCTGGAGTCGACAGGGACCCTACGAGCAGTACTTC. The V call is TRBV30, the J call TRBJ2-7; 7 bases fit TRBD1. The junction had 3 bases not matched to a gene; V was cut back by 2 bases and J by 2 bases. This CDR3 contains 13 residues. The germline V gene encodes CDR1 GTSNPN and CDR2 SVGIG (reference sequence).